Each of the 7 T cell receptor beta chains below was sequenced from the same sample in a study of cytomegalovirus exposure and HLA in healthy donors (TCRdb year 2017). Library prep was done by the immunoSEQ multiplex PCR assay. A mixture of 60 forward primers for TCR Vbeta segments and 13 reverse primers for TCR Jbeta segments was used in the multiplex PCR. Not all clones reach the TCRdb copy of this immuneACCESS table, which keeps in-frame sequences only. Checked studies attribute under half of the gap to unresolved V genes and leave the rest unexplained. For this sample there are under 150,000 clones; approximately 75% appear just once. The biggest ten clones account for about 1% of the sample. Sequenced material: PBMCs. Receptors were obtained from a male donor in good health and CMV-seronegative.

This clone came up once. This rearrangement joins TRBV27 to TRBJ1-1; 10 bases are shared with TRBD1. Germline V CDR1 and CDR2: MNHEY, SMNVEV (reference sequence). CDR3 length: 16 residues. Trimming removed 5 bases from V and 5 bases from J; junction bases left unmatched: 11. Written as DNA, the CDR3 is TGTGCCAGCAGTCTACCACCCGGGACAGGGGTTACTGAAGCTTTCTTT. It specifies CASSLPPGTGVTEAFF.

The CDR3 is CASSHTGGGYNEQFF. The DNA for the CDR3 is TGTGCCAGCAGCCATACAGGGGGGGGGTACAATGAGCAGTTCTTC. The chain links TRBV14 to TRBJ2-1, with D possibly TRBD1 on 8 matching bases. V was pared by 3 bases and J by 4 bases, with 13 bases between. Germline CDR1 SGHDN, CDR2 FVKESK. The CDR3 loop spans 15 amino acids.

The genes are TRBV4-3 and TRBJ2-1; tentative D call: TRBD2 (6 bases). V dropped 0 bases and J dropped 1 base, with 13 bases sitting between them. CDR1 and CDR2 (germline): LGHNA, YSLEER. The CDR3 is 17 amino acids. The CDR3 nucleotides read TGCGCCAGCAGCCAAGAGAAGGAGGCGGGGTCCTACAATGAGCAGTTCTTC. Residues: CASSQEKEAGSYNEQFF.

The V call is TRBV6-6, the J call TRBJ1-5; 7 bases match TRBD1. CDR3 length: 14 residues. After removal of 6 bases from V and 3 bases from J, the junction contained 5 bases not matched to a gene. The germline gives CDR1 MNHNY, CDR2 SVGAGI (reference sequence). CDR3 in amino acids: CASSEGGVNQPQHF. The CDR3 DNA is TGTGCCAGCAGCGAAGGGGGCGTCAATCAGCCCCAGCATTTT.

The chain couples TRBV27 to TRBJ1-2; a weak D match, TRBD1 (5 bases). Germline V gene data show CDR1 as MNHEY and CDR2 as SMNVEV (reference sequence). The CDR3 is made up of 13 amino acids. The V end was cut by 5 bases, the J end by 3 bases, with 10 bases between. Here the CDR3 reads CASSIREDYGYTF. The DNA of the CDR3 is TGTGCCAGCAGTATCAGGGAGGACTATGGCTACACCTTC.

As concerns this clone: The junction does not match germline at one end; this may be a read error. V usage is TRBV7-9 and J usage is TRBJ1-6; a weak D match, TRBD1 (5 bases). This CDR3 spans 12 amino acids. The germline V gene has CDR1 SEHNR and CDR2 FQNEAQ (reference sequence). The CDR3 region has the DNA TGTTCCAGCAAAGAAAGGGGTTCACCCCTCCACTTT. This encodes CSSKERGSPLHF. The whole variable domain, filled in from reference TRBV7-9 and TRBJ1-6, reads DTGVSQNPRHKITKRGQNVTFRCDPISEHNRLYWYRQTLGQGPEFLTYFQNEAQLEKSRLLSDRFSAERPKGSFSTLEIQRTEQGDSAMYLCSSKERGSPLHFGNGTRLTVT.

This chain joins TRBV6-5 and TRBJ1-1; TRBD1 matches at 8 bases. With 2 bases clipped from V and 5 bases from J, the junction kept 10 bases outside the gene matches. The germline V gene has CDR1 MNHEY and CDR2 SVGAGI. The CDR3 has 16 residues. In DNA form, the CDR3 reads TGTGCCAGCAGTTACCCTGTACAGGGGGGCAGGACTGAAGCTTTCTTT. Translated: CASSYPVQGGRTEAFF.